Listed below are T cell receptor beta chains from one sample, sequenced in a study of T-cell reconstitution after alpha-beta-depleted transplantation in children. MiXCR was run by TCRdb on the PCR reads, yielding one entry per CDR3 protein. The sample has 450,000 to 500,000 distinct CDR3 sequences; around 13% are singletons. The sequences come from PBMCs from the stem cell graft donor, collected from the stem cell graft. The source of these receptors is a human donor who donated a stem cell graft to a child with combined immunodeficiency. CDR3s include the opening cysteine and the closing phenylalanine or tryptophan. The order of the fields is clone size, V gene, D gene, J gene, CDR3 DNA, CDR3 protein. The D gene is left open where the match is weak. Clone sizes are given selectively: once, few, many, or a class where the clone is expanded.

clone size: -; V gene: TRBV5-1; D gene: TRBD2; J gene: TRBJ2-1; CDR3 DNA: TGCGCCAGCAGCTTTACTAGCGGGGCCTACAATGAGCAGTTCTTC; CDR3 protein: CASSFTSGAYNEQFF
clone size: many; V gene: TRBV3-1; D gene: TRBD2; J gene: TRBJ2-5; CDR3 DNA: TGTGCCAGCAGTTCCGCTACTAGCGCGGGGACCCAGTACTTC; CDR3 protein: CASSSATSAGTQYF
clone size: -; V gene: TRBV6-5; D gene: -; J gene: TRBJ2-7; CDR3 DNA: TGTGCCAGCAGTTACTACACAGGCTACGAGCAGTACTTC; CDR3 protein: CASSYYTGYEQYF
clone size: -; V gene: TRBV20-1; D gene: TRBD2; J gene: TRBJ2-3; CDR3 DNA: TGCAGTGCTATCCATCGAGCGGGGGGGCGGGGGGATACGCAGTATTTT; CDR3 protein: CSAIHRAGGRGDTQYF
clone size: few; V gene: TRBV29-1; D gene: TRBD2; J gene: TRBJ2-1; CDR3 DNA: TGCAGCGTAGTAAGCGGGGTCTCCCTCAATGAGCAGTTCTTC; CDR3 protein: CSVVSGVSLNEQFF
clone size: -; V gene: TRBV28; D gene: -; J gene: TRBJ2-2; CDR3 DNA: TGTGCCAGCAGTTTATATGGGGGGATGATTACCGGGGAGCTGTTTTTT; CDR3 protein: CASSLYGGMITGELFF
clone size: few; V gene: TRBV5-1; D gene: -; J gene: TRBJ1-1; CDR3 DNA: TGCGCCAGCAGAGTCGACGGAGGGAACACTGAAGCTTTCTTT; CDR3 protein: CASRVDGGNTEAFF
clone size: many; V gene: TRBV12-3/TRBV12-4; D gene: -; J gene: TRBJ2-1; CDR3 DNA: TGTGCCAGCACCTTTCAGATGGCAGGGCAGTTCTTC; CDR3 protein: CASTFQMAGQFF
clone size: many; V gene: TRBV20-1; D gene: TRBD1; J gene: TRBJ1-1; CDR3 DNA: TGCAGTGCTAGAGACCGACAGGGTTTGAAAGCTTTCTTT; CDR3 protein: CSARDRQGLKAFF
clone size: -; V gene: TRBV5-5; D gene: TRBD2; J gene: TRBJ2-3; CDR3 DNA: TGTGCCAGCAGCTTATATGGCGGGGGGACTAGCACAGATACGCAGTATTTT; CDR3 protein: CASSLYGGGTSTDTQYF
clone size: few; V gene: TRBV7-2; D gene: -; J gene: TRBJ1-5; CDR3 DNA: TGTGCCAGCAGCCCCTCGGCAAGGGAGGGCCAGCCCCAGCATTTT; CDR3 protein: CASSPSAREGQPQHF
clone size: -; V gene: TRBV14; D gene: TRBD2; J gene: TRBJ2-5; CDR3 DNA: TGTGCCAGCCGCCGACTAGCGGGGTACACCTTCCAAGAGACCCAGTACTTC; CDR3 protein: CASRRLAGYTFQETQYF
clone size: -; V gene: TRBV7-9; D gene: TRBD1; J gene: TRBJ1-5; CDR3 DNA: TGTGCCAGCAGCTTAACAGGGGGCGCAGATCAGCCCCAGCATTTT; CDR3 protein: CASSLTGGADQPQHF
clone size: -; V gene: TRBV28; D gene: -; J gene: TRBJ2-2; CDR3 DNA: TGTGCCAGCAGGCTAGACAACAGGGCGAACACCGGGGAGCTGTTTTTT; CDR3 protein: CASRLDNRANTGELFF
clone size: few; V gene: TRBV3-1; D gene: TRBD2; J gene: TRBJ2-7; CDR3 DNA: TGTGCCAGCACGACTAGCGGAACTTACGAGCAGTACTTC; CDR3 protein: CASTTSGTYEQYF
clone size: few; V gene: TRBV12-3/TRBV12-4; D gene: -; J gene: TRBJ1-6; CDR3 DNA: TGTGCCAGCAGTTCATGGGCGTACCCTAATAATTCACCCCTCCACTTT; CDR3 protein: CASSSWAYPNNSPLHF
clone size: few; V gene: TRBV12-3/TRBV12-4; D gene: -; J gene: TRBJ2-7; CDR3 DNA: TGTGCCAGCAGTTTCTCTAGTAGCTATGCCGAGCAGTACTTC; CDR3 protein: CASSFSSSYAEQYF
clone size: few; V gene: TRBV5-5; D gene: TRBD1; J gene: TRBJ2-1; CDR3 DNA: TGTGCCAGCAGCGACAGGGTCTCCTACAATGAGCAGTTCTTC; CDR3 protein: CASSDRVSYNEQFF
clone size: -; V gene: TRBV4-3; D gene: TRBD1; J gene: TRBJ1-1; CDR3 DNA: TGCGCCAGCAGCCTAGGGACAGGGGCACTGAACACTGAAGCTTTCTTT; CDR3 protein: CASSLGTGALNTEAFF
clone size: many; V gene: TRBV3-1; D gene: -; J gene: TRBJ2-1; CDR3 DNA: TGTGCCAGCAGCCAAAGGCAGGGTTACAATGAGCAGTTCTTC; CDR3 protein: CASSQRQGYNEQFF
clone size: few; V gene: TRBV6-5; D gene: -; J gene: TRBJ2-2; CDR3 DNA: TGTGCCAGCAGTTACTCGGGCGGGGTACCTAACACCGGGGAGCTGTTTTTT; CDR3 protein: CASSYSGGVPNTGELFF
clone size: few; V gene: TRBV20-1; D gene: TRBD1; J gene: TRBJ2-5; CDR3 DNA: TGCAGTGCTAGTTGGGACAGGGGCCAAGAGACCCAGTACTTC; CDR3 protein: CSASWDRGQETQYF
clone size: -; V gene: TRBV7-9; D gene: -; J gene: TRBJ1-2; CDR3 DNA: TGTGCCAGCAGCTTAGCGGGATATTCCCCTTCCGGCTACACCTTC; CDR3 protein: CASSLAGYSPSGYTF
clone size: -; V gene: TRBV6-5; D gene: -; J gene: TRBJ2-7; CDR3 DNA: TGTGCCAGCAGTTACTCCACGGGCCACTCCTACGAGCAGTACTTC; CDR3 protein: CASSYSTGHSYEQYF
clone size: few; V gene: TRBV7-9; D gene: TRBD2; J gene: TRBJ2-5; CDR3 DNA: TGTGCCAGCAGCACCCGACTAGCGGGGGTTCCACGGGAGACCCAGTACTTC; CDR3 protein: CASSTRLAGVPRETQYF
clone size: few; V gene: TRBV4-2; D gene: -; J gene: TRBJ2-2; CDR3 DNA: TGTGCCAGCAGCTACAGGGTGAACACCGGGGAGCTGTTTTTT; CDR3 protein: CASSYRVNTGELFF
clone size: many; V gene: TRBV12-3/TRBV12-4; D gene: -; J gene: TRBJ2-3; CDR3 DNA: TGTGCCAGCAGTTTTTGGGGGGAATCCACAGATACGCAGTATTTT; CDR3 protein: CASSFWGESTDTQYF
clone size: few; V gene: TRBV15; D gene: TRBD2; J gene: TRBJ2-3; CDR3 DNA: TGTGCCACCAGCAGGGGACTAGGAGTAGATACGCAGTATTTT; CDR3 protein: CATSRGLGVDTQYF
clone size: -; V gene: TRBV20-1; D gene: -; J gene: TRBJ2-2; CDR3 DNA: TGCAGTGCTAGGGGAATAACCGGGGAGCTGTTTTTT; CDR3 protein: CSARGITGELFF
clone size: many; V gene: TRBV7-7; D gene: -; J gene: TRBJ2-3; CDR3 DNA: TGTGCTAGCAGCCCGGGACTCCCCACAGATACGCAGTATTTT; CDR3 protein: CASSPGLPTDTQYF
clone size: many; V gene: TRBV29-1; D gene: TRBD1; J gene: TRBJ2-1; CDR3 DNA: TGCAGCGTTCGGTTGGGACAGGTATACAATGAGCAGTTCTTC; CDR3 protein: CSVRLGQVYNEQFF
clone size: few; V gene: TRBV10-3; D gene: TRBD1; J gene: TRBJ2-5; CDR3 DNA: TGTGCCATCAGTGAGTCCAAAGGGACAGGGGACCAAGAGACCCAGTACTTC; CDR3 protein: CAISESKGTGDQETQYF
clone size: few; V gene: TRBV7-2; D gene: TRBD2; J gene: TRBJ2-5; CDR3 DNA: TGTGCCAGCAGCTCGGGACTAGTTGGAGAGACCCAGTACTTC; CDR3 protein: CASSSGLVGETQYF
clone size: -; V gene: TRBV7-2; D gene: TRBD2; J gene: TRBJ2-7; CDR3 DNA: TGTGCCAGCAGCTTAGCCCCCGGACTAGGCGCCTACGAGCAGTACTTC; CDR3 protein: CASSLAPGLGAYEQYF
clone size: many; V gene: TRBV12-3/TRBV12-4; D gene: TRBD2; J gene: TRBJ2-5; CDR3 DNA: TGTGCCAGCAGTTTACTAGCGGGGAAAGAGACCCAGTACTTC; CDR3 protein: CASSLLAGKETQYF
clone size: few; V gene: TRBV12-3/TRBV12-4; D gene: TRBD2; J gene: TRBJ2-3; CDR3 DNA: TGTGCCAGCAGTTTAAGGCCACTAGCGGGAGCAGATACGCAGTATTTT; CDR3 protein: CASSLRPLAGADTQYF
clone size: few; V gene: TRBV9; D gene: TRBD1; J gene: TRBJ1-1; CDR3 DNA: TGTGCCAGCAGCGTCGCCCGGGGGACAGAGAACACTGAAGCTTTCTTT; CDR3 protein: CASSVARGTENTEAFF
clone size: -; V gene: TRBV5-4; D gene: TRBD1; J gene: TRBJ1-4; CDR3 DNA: TGTGCCAGCAGCGCGACCCCAGGGGGGAAACTGTTTTTT; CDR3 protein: CASSATPGGKLFF
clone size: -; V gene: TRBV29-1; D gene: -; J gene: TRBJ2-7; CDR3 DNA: TGCAGTATATTAGGGGTTACCTACGAGCAGTACTTC; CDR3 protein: CSILGVTYEQYF
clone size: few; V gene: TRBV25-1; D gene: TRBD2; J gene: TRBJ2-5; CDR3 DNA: TGTGCCAGCAGTGTTGGACTAGCGGGGGGGCCCCGTGAGACCCAGTACTTC; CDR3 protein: CASSVGLAGGPRETQYF
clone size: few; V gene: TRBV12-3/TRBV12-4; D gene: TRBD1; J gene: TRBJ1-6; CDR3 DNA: TGTGCCAGCAGTACACAGGGGGCAGGGAATTCACCCCTCCACTTT; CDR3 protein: CASSTQGAGNSPLHF
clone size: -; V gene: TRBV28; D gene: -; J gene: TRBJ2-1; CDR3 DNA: TGTGCCAGAAATCTAGGGGAGAGCTCCTACAATGAGCAGTTCTTC; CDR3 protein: CARNLGESSYNEQFF
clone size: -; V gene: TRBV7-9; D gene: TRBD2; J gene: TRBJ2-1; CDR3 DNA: TGTGCCAGCAGCCGCCCTTTTCGGGAGGGGTACAATGAGCAGTTCTTC; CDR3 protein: CASSRPFREGYNEQFF
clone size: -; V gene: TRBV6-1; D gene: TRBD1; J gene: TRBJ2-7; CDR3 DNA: TGTGCCAGCACATCTGCAAACAGGGGGAGGGAGCAGTACTTC; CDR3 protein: CASTSANRGREQYF
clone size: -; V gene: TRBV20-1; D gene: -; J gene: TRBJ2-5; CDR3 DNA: TGCAGTGCTAGCGCGGCCAGGGTTCAAGAGACCCAGTACTTC; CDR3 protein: CSASAARVQETQYF
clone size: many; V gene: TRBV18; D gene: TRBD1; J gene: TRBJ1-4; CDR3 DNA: TGTGCCAGCTCACCGGAGGGACAGTCGATGGGGAAACTGTTTTTT; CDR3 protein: CASSPEGQSMGKLFF
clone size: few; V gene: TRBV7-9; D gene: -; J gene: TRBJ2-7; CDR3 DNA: TGTGCCAGCAGGCCAAAGGGTCAGGGCTCGGACGAGCAGTACTTC; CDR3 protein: CASRPKGQGSDEQYF
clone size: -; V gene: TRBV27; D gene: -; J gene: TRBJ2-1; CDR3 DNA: TGTGCCAGCAGTTTCCCTGGAGCGGCTGAGCAGTTCTTC; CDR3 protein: CASSFPGAAEQFF
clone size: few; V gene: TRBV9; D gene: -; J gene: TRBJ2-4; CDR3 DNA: TGTGCCAGCAGCGCGGGCCCCCAAAACATTCAGTACTTC; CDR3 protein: CASSAGPQNIQYF